Listed below are T cell receptor beta chains from one sample, sequenced in a study of technical replicates of blood from a handful of donors. Only in-frame clones appear in the TCRdb table, and some are missing; sequencing was by immunoSEQ multiplex PCR. Found here are 53,000 or so clones, 86% of them singletons; the top ten hold roughly 5.3%. The sequenced sample consisted of PBMCs. Receptors were obtained from a human donor in good health. Some clones in this sample may be carry-over from other donors' samples. The CDR3 runs from the conserved cysteine through the conserved F or W. D genes are given only for firm matches. Size values are once, few and many counts, or a class for expanded clones, and some rows have none.

TRBV15	TRBJ2-7	NA	NA	TGTGCCACCAGCAGAGAGTATGGCCCCTACGAGCAGTACTTC	CATSREYGPYEQYF
TRBV19	TRBJ2-5	NA	NA	TGTGCCAGTAGTCTCCGGACACCACAAGAGACCCAGTACTTC	CASSLRTPQETQYF
TRBV6-5	TRBJ1-5	NA	TRBD1	TGTGCCAGCAGTCGACAGGGTATTAGCAATCAGCCCCAGCATTTT	CASSRQGISNQPQHF
TRBV5-5	TRBJ1-1	NA	NA	TGTGCCAGCAGCCCTACAGACACTGAAGCTTTCTTT	CASSPTDTEAFF
TRBV12-2	TRBJ2-7	NA	NA	TGTGCAAGTCGCCCACACCTGATGGGGCAATACGAGCAGTACTTC	CASRPHLMGQYEQYF
TRBV27	TRBJ1-1	NA	NA	TGTGCCAGCAGTTACCGGTCCAACACTGAAGCTTTCTTT	CASSYRSNTEAFF
TRBV4-3	TRBJ1-6	NA	NA	TGCGCCAGCAGCCTCGGACAGAATTCACCCCTCCACTTT	CASSLGQNSPLHF
TRBV18	TRBJ1-1	NA	NA	TGTGCCAGCTCACGCGGGGGGGAGAACACTGAAGCTTTCTTT	CASSRGGENTEAFF
TRBV11-1	TRBJ1-4	NA	NA	TGTGCCAGCAGCTTAGCTCCAACAGGGAATGAAAAACTGTTTTTT	CASSLAPTGNEKLFF
TRBV7-3	TRBJ2-3	NA	TRBD1	TGTGCCAGCAGCTTATTCGGACAGGCCACAGATACGCAGTATTTT	CASSLFGQATDTQYF
TRBV7-9	TRBJ2-7	NA	NA	TGTGCCAGCAGGCCCGACTCCCTTGGGGCAGGATACTACGAGCAGTACTTC	CASRPDSLGAGYYEQYF
TRBV27	TRBJ1-6	NA	TRBD1	TGTGCCAGCAGAAAGACAGGGTCGGCTTCACCCCTCCACTTT	CASRKTGSASPLHF
TRBV7-2	TRBJ2-3	once	NA	TGTGCCAGCAGTAGACCCCTAGTGGATCCCACAGATACGCAGTATTTT	CASSRPLVDPTDTQYF
TRBV19	TRBJ2-2	once	TRBD2	TGTGCCAGCCGGAGAGCGGGGTACGGTTCGGGCGGGGAGCTGTTTTTT	CASRRAGYGSGGELFF
TRBV7-8	TRBJ2-7	once	TRBD1	TGTGCCAGCAGCCCGAGCCGGGACAGGATACACGAGCAGTACTTC	CASSPSRDRIHEQYF
TRBV14	TRBJ2-5	few	NA	TGTGCCAGCAGCCAATGGGGGGTTGAGACCCAGTACTTC	CASSQWGVETQYF
TRBV6-6	TRBJ2-7	NA	TRBD2	TGTGCCAGCAGTCGACCGGGACTAGCGGGGTATAGGCAGTACTTC	CASSRPGLAGYRQYF
TRBV4-3	TRBJ1-1	NA	NA	TGCGCCAGCAGCCCTGGTGGGAGGAACACTGAAGCTTTCTTT	CASSPGGRNTEAFF
TRBV4-2	TRBJ1-1	once	NA	TGTGCCAGCAGCCAAGATATGTCCCCGAACACTGAAGCTTTCTTT	CASSQDMSPNTEAFF
TRBV7-3	TRBJ2-3	few	NA	TGTGCCAGCAGCTCTCCGGGCTCAGCGGCAGATACGCAGTATTTT	CASSSPGSAADTQYF
TRBV4-3	TRBJ2-7	NA	TRBD1	TGCGCCAGCAGCCAAGGACAGGGGTACTCCTACGAGCAGTACTTC	CASSQGQGYSYEQYF
TRBV5-1	TRBJ1-5	NA	TRBD1	TGCGCCAGCAGCATGACAGGGGGCAATCAGCCCCAGCATTTT	CASSMTGGNQPQHF
TRBV5-6	TRBJ2-1	NA	NA	TGTGCCAGCAGCTTGCGGGACTCCTACAATGAGCAGTTCTTC	CASSLRDSYNEQFF
TRBV5-6	TRBJ2-7	NA	NA	TGTGCCAGCAGCGAAACAGGACGTGGCTGGGAGCAGTACTTC	CASSETGRGWEQYF
TRBV5-1	TRBJ1-6	NA	NA	TGCGCCAGCAGGGCACCCCCGGGACTCCTTAATTCACCCCTCCACTTT	CASRAPPGLLNSPLHF
TRBV6-1	TRBJ2-7	NA	NA	TGTGCCAGCAGTGGGGGACTTGTAAGCTCCTACGAGCAGTACTTC	CASSGGLVSSYEQYF
TRBV6-6	TRBJ1-2	NA	TRBD1	TGTGCCAGCAGCCTCAGGGGGATCGATGGCTACACCTTC	CASSLRGIDGYTF
TRBV6-1	TRBJ1-1	few	NA	TGTGCCAGCGAACAGAACACTGAAGCTTTCTTT	CASEQNTEAFF
TRBV11-2	TRBJ2-5	NA	TRBD2	TGTGCCAGCAGCCCTGGGCGGGGAGGGTACCAAGAGACCCAGTACTTC	CASSPGRGGYQETQYF
TRBV6-5	TRBJ1-1	NA	NA	TGTGCCAGCAGTTACAGGGGGAACACTGAAGCTTTCTTT	CASSYRGNTEAFF
TRBV7-9	TRBJ2-7	NA	NA	TGTGCCAGCAAAGGAGACAGCTCCTACGAGCAGTACTTC	CASKGDSSYEQYF
TRBV7-2	TRBJ2-1	once	NA	TGTGCCAGCAGCTTAGCGGGGAGAAACAATGAGCAGTTCTTC	CASSLAGRNNEQFF
TRBV10-3	TRBJ2-7	NA	NA	TGTGCCATCAGTGATGGCAGTTCCTCCTACGAGCAGTACTTC	CAISDGSSSYEQYF
TRBV7-2	TRBJ2-1	NA	NA	TGTGCCAGCAGCCAAGCGGTTTCCTACAATGAGCAGTTCTTC	CASSQAVSYNEQFF
TRBV6-1	TRBJ1-5	NA	TRBD1	TGTGCCAGCAGTGAAGCCCCGGGACAGGGGGCTTATAGCAATCAGCCCCAGCATTTT	CASSEAPGQGAYSNQPQHF
TRBV18	TRBJ1-3	NA	NA	TGTGCCAGCTCATTAGACATGGGAAACACCATATATTTT	CASSLDMGNTIYF
TRBV11-3	TRBJ2-1	NA	TRBD2	TGTGCCAGCAGCTTGGCGAGCGGGGGGGCCGGACGGGGCGAGCAGTTCTTC	CASSLASGGAGRGEQFF
TRBV12-5	TRBJ2-3	NA	TRBD1	TGTGCTAGTGGTCCGGACAGGGGGCCCGATACGCAGTATTTT	CASGPDRGPDTQYF
TRBV21-1	TRBJ2-6	once	NA	TGTGCCAGCAGCAAAGTGTACAGGCCATACTCTGGGGCCAACGTCCTGACTTTC	CASSKVYRPYSGANVLTF
TRBV7-9	TRBJ1-2	NA	TRBD1	TGTGCCAGCAGCCCGGGACAGGGGGACTATGGCTACACCTTC	CASSPGQGDYGYTF
TRBV9	TRBJ2-2	NA	NA	TGTGCCAGCAGCGTTACATTCCGCTCCGCCGGGGAGCTGTTTTTT	CASSVTFRSAGELFF
TRBV7-2	TRBJ1-2	NA	TRBD1	TGTGCCAGCAGCTTACCCAGGGGGGATGGCTACACCTTC	CASSLPRGDGYTF
TRBV6-6	TRBJ1-1	few	NA	TGTGCCAGCAGTTACTCGCGGGGGCTGAGCACTGAAGCTTTCTTT	CASSYSRGLSTEAFF
TRBV7-9	TRBJ1-1	NA	NA	TGTGCCAGCAGCTTACTGAGAACTGAAGCTTTCTTT	CASSLLRTEAFF
TRBV4-2	TRBJ1-6	NA	NA	TGTGCCAGCAGCCAAGATCCAGGAAGTAATTCACCCCTCCACTTT	CASSQDPGSNSPLHF
TRBV15	TRBJ1-5	NA	NA	TGTGCCACCAGCAATGCCGGGGAGACTCAGCCCCAGCATTTT	CATSNAGETQPQHF
TRBV7-9	TRBJ1-2	NA	NA	TGTGCCAGCAGCTTAGATTCCTTCCCCCCTGGCTACACCTTC	CASSLDSFPPGYTF
TRBV5-1	TRBJ2-5	NA	TRBD2	TGCGCCAGCAGCTTTAGCGGGGGACCTCAAGAGACCCAGTACTTC	CASSFSGGPQETQYF
TRBV19	TRBJ2-1	NA	NA	TGTGCCAGTACCATCATAGGGGGGGGCAATGAGCAGTTCTTC	CASTIIGGGNEQFF
TRBV7-3	TRBJ2-2	NA	TRBD1	TGTGCCAGCAGCTTCCAGGGGGCTGAGACCGGGGAGCTGTTTTTT	CASSFQGAETGELFF
TRBV2	TRBJ2-7	once	NA	TGTGCCAGCAGCCTGGGGAGGACAGGTAGCTACGAGCAGTACTTC	CASSLGRTGSYEQYF
TRBV7-9	TRBJ2-7	once	NA	TGTGCCAGCAGCTCCCCGCGCCGCGGCGCCTACGAGCAGTACTTC	CASSSPRRGAYEQYF
TRBV7-9	TRBJ2-5	once	TRBD2	TGTGCCAGCAGCTTATTCGCGGGGGTGGAGACCCAGTACTTC	CASSLFAGVETQYF
TRBV4-3	TRBJ1-1	NA	NA	TGCGCCAGCACTGCACAGTCCATGAACACTGAAGCTTTCTTT	CASTAQSMNTEAFF
TRBV5-1	TRBJ2-7	NA	NA	TGCGCCAGCAGCGAACAGGGCTACGAGCAGTACTTC	CASSEQGYEQYF
TRBV27	TRBJ1-1	once	NA	TGTGCCAGCAGTTTAGGGGGGTACAACACTGAAGCTTTCTTT	CASSLGGYNTEAFF
TRBV6-5	TRBJ2-1	once	TRBD2	TGTGCCAGCAGTACCTCTAGCGGGAGGGTTAATGAGCAGTTCTTC	CASSTSSGRVNEQFF
TRBV5-4	TRBJ1-2	NA	TRBD1	TGTGCCAGCAGCACCGGAGGACAGGGGGCCAGTTATGGCTACACCTTC	CASSTGGQGASYGYTF
TRBV6-5	TRBJ1-1	NA	NA	TGTGCCAGCAGACAGGTGGGGACAAGTGAAGCTTTCTTT	CASRQVGTSEAFF
TRBV30	TRBJ2-1	once	TRBD2	TGTGCCTCACAGCGGCTAGCGGGGAATGAGCAGTTCTTC	CASQRLAGNEQFF